Listed here are 16 T cell receptor beta chains from one sample, sequenced in a study of blood T cell repertoires in COVID-19 (dated by TCRdb to 2018 to 2020). The library was prepared using the immunoSEQ multiplex PCR assay. TCRdb provides this immuneACCESS table in a form limited to in-frame rearrangements. Some clones are lacking; in checked studies, under half of them reflect an unresolved V gene, and why the rest are absent is not known. Recorded for this sample are about 98,000 clones; 70% to 85% of them occurred a single time. The ten most abundant clones make up about 11% of the sample. The sequenced sample consisted of peripheral blood. The receptors come from a man between 65 and 85 years old with active or convalescent COVID-19.

The gene calls are TRBV5-1 and TRBJ2-7; TRBD1 agrees at 7 bases. Germline CDR1 is SGHRS and CDR2 is YFSETQ. This CDR3 has 14 amino acids. V lost 3 bases and J lost 3; bases outside the gene matches: 6. The CDR3 spells CASSWRQGDYEQYF. The CDR3 DNA reads as TGCGCCAGCAGCTGGAGGCAGGGGGACTACGAGCAGTACTTC.

V and J are TRBV11-1 and TRBJ1-2; tentatively, D is TRBD1 (6 bases). Trimming shortened V by 3 bases and J by 4 bases, and 15 bases separated the two germline ends. This CDR3 has 15 residues. Germline values: CDR1 SGHAT, CDR2 FQDESV (reference sequence). This chain's CDR3 is CASSFARTDLYGYTF. CDR3 in DNA: TGTGCCAGCAGCTTCGCCCGGACAGACCTCTATGGCTACACCTTC.

The V call is TRBV5-5, the J call TRBJ2-2, with D possibly being TRBD1 (6 bases). Germline V CDR1 and CDR2: SGHKS, YYEKEE (reference sequence). This CDR3 comprises 15 residues. Trimming took off 5 bases at V and 1 base at J, with 12 bases between the two ends. The CDR3 DNA reads TGTGCCAGCAGGGATAAGGGGGAGAACACCGGGGAGCTGTTTTTT. Translated, it gives CASRDKGENTGELFF.

This chain links TRBV21-1 with TRBJ2-3; whether TRBD2, the table's D call, matches the DNA was not checked. TRBV21-1 is described as a pseudogene. CDR3 size: 15 residues. The CDR3, as DNA: TGTGCCAGCAGCAAGGGAGGGGTTAAGGGAAATACGCAGTATTTT. This sequence encodes CASSKGGVKGNTQYF.

The chain uses TRBV7-6 and TRBJ2-2; TRBD1 agrees at 11 bases. The CDR3 totals 17 residues. The trim removed 5 bases at V and 4 bases at J, leaving 9 bases unmatched. From germline, CDR1 is SGHVS and CDR2 FNYEAQ. This chain's CDR3 is CASSQGWGQGGTGELFF. In nucleotides, the CDR3 is TGTGCCAGCAGCCAGGGCTGGGGACAGGGGGGCACCGGGGAGCTGTTTTTT.

This clone came up a few times. The chain carries TRBV5-6 and TRBJ2-2, with 7 bases fitting TRBD1. CDR1 is SGHDT and CDR2 is YYEEEE in the germline V gene. Germline trimming cut 4 bases from V and 1 base from J; bases unmatched to any gene: 4. The CDR3 extends over 15 amino acids. CDR3 in amino acids: CASSPGQKNTGELFF. The CDR3 bases are TGTGCCAGCAGCCCGGGACAGAAGAACACCGGGGAGCTGTTTTTT.

The gene calls are TRBV11-2 and TRBJ2-7; D is unresolved. The V gene lost 2 bases and the J gene lost 5 bases, with 13 bases spanning the gap. Germline V gives CDR1 SGHAT, CDR2 FQNNGV. This CDR3 has 14 residues. The CDR3: CASSLSQATNEQYF. As DNA, the CDR3 is TGTGCCAGCAGCTTAAGTCAGGCCACCAACGAGCAGTACTTC.

A few counts support this clone. The chain couples TRBV7-9 to TRBJ2-3, with 13 bases aligning to TRBD2. The V segment lost 4 bases and the J segment 3 bases; nucleotides outside the gene matches: 4. The CDR3 is 16 residues long. From germline, CDR1 is SEHNR and CDR2 FQNEAQ (reference sequence). In nucleotides, the CDR3 is TGTGCCAGCAGCTCGACTAGCGGGGGGAGGACAGATACGCAGTATTTT. It translates to CASSSTSGGRTDTQYF.

The CDR3 sequence is CASSPVGAGRAYEQYF. The CDR3 DNA reads TGTGCCAGCTCACCAGTGGGAGCGGGCAGAGCCTACGAGCAGTACTTC. The chain joins TRBV18 to TRBJ2-7, with D tentatively TRBD2 (6 bases). Trimming cost V 2 bases and J 2 bases, with 16 bases left between them. This CDR3 has 16 amino acids. Looked up from germline, CDR1 is KGHSH and CDR2 is LQKENI.

The chain combines TRBV7-2 with TRBJ2-7; 7 bases align to TRBD1. Germline lookup yields CDR1 SGHTA and CDR2 FQGNSA. The CDR3 loop spans 15 amino acids. With 5 bases clipped from V and 3 bases from J, the junction kept 10 bases outside the gene matches. CDR3 sequence: CASSTRQGYVYEQYF. CDR3 DNA sequence: TGTGCCAGCAGCACTCGACAGGGATATGTCTACGAGCAGTACTTC.

The chain employs TRBV4-2 and TRBJ2-6; D gene uncertain. The CDR3 runs to 16 residues. V was trimmed by 1 base and J by 2 bases, leaving 9 bases between them. CDR1 is LGHNA, CDR2 YNFKEQ, per germline. Here the CDR3 DNA reads TGTGCCAGCAGCCAAGTACAAGTTGCTGGGGCCAACGTCCTGACTTTC. This translates into CASSQVQVAGANVLTF.

The chain recombines TRBV5-4 with TRBJ2-3, with TRBD2 as a possible D gene (5 bases). Trimming took off 2 bases at V and 8 bases at J, with 15 bases between the two ends. The CDR3 extends over 14 amino acids. Germline CDR1 reads SGHNT; CDR2 reads YYREEE (reference sequence). CDR3 sequence reads: CASSFGKTEGTQYF. The CDR3 DNA follows: TGTGCCAGCAGCTTCGGTAAAACAGAGGGTACGCAGTATTTT.

This chain uses TRBV7-2 with TRBJ2-5, with 11 bases identical to TRBD1. The CDR3 spans 15 residues. Trimming at V came to 4 bases and at J to 1 base, leaving 2 bases not matched to a gene. Germline CDR1 reads SGHTA; CDR2 reads FQGNSA. The CDR3 here is CASSWGQGVQETQYF. CDR3 nucleotides: TGTGCCAGCAGCTGGGGACAGGGGGTCCAAGAGACCCAGTACTTC. Together with reference TRBV7-2 and TRBJ2-5, the CDR3 gives the full variable domain: GAGVSQSPSNKVTEKGKDVELRCDPISGHTALYWYRQSLGQGLEFLIYFQGNSAPDKSGLPSDRFSAERTGGSVSTLTIQRTQQEDSAVYLCASSWGQGVQETQYFGPGTRLLVL.

The chain combines TRBV7-9 with TRBJ2-7; D remains unclear. Germline CDR1 SEHNR, CDR2 FQNEAQ (reference sequence). This CDR3 contains 12 residues. Trimming took off 1 base at V and 2 bases at J, with 3 bases between the two ends. The CDR3 spells CASSLGTYEQYF. As DNA, the CDR3 is TGTGCCAGCAGCTTAGGTACCTACGAGCAGTACTTC. The full variable domain, completed using reference TRBV7-9 and TRBJ2-7, is DTGVSQNPRHKITKRGQNVTFRCDPISEHNRLYWYRQTLGQGPEFLTYFQNEAQLEKSRLLSDRFSAERPKGSFSTLEIQRTEQGDSAMYLCASSLGTYEQYFGPGTRLTVT.

The chain has TRBV10-1 and TRBJ2-3; 9 bases match TRBD2. V dropped 4 bases and J dropped 5; count of bases not matched to a gene: 7. From germline, CDR1 is WNHNN and CDR2 SYGVQD (reference sequence). This CDR3 contains 15 residues. In DNA form, the CDR3 reads TGCGCCAGCAGTGGAGGCGGGGGGGCCGAAGATACGCAGTATTTT. It is translated as CASSGGGGAEDTQYF.

The chain carries TRBV7-2 and TRBJ2-4; 7 bases agree with TRBD2. J gave up 2 bases and V 1 base, and 2 bases lay outside the gene matches. Germline CDR1 is SGHTA and CDR2 is FQGNSA. The CDR3 spans 15 residues. Written as DNA, the CDR3 is TGTGCCAGCAGCTTAGGGGGGGGGACCAAAAACATTCAGTACTTC. As protein: CASSLGGGTKNIQYF.